This entry concerns a single T cell receptor beta chain. This clone's antigen is unknown. Within one base of it there is no much larger clone, and no base qualities were kept. Unmatched junction bases come to 6, with V trimmed by 0 bases and J by 5 bases. The CDR3, cysteine through phenylalanine, is 15 amino acids long. The kept DNA is CDR3 alone, 45 bases in frame from the first base. In the germline V gene, CDR1 corresponds to MGHRA and CDR2 to YSYEKL. Library preparation employed the immunoSEQ multiplex PCR assay. RNA was extracted from all samples and reverse transcribed into cDNA, which served as template for TCR sequencing. First-strand cDNA was synthesized with SuperScript III using a 2:1 mix of oligo-dT and random hexamers. A synthetic immune receptor repertoire was used to gauge amplification bias, and whatever bias remained was removed computationally. On the authors' methods: After raw reads were preprocessed to remove errors, the CDR3 was defined following IMGT conventions as running from the conserved cysteine to phenylalanine. Clonality was computed as 1 minus the Shannon entropy, with the entropy normalized by log2 of the number of productive unique TCRs. Scalp TCRbeta sequences were cross-referenced with sorted blood CD4 and CD8 repertoires so that the CD4 or CD8 identity of scalp clones could be inferred. TCRdb's version of the immuneACCESS table is confined to in-frame rearrangements and falls short of the full clone set. An unresolved V gene accounts for under half of the shortfall where checked; the remainder is of unknown origin. V and J calls and clone size are given by that table; D and trimming were obtained from the DNA. For this sample the table gives 190,000 or so clones, of which approximately 60% were detected only once. The ten largest clones capture less than 3.5% of the sample.

The time point label, as the study defines it: about four weeks on oral tofacitinib. Taken with the paper, the label for treatment or condition translates to: oral pan-JAK inhibitor, 5-10 mg twice daily. From alopecia areata patients, peripheral blood was collected along with lesional scalp punch biopsies. PBMCs were separated by density centrifugation and stained for CD3, CD4 and CD8, after which CD4+ and CD8+ T cells were sorted on a FACSAria. These data come from a study of CD8+ T cells in alopecia areata (dated 2018 in TCRdb). In the study overall: The treated patients, all with moderate-to-severe alopecia areata, were enrolled in an open-label pilot trial of oral tofacitinib given at 5 to 10 mg twice daily. Tofacitinib was administered for 6 to 18 months, and 6 months of follow-up off drug were then conducted to assess delayed response and recurrence. In treated patients, disease severity was measured using the SALT score, which gives the percentage of scalp surface area affected. In both human patients and the C3H/HeJ mouse model, the study applied high-throughput TCRbeta sequencing to look at T cell clonal expansion in alopecia areata. Scalp tissue and sorted CD4+ and CD8+ peripheral blood T cells from patchy and totalis/universalis alopecia areata patients and from healthy controls were covered by human TCRbeta sequencing. Patients on tofacitinib were biopsied at baseline and after 4 and 24 weeks of treatment, and several of the patients also had a later scalp biopsy. Clonality in the scalp was compared among normal scalp (n=4), patchy alopecia areata scalp (n=8), and alopecia totalis/universalis scalp (n=8). RNA was extracted with the PAXgene miRNA kit for fixed scalp, the miRNeasy kit for PBMCs, and the RNeasy kit for mouse skin. TCRbeta CDR3 regions were amplified by immunoSEQ multiplex PCR with 35 Vbeta forward and 13 Jbeta reverse primers. The paper as a whole reports these results and caveats: Lesional scalp, especially in alopecia totalis/universalis, showed higher clonality and more expanded CD8+ clones than normal scalp, suggesting antigenic drive. TCR sequences shared between patients were less clear than in mice, possibly partly because of HLA diversity in the patient population. Because the treated cohort was small and had only one nonresponder, larger studies are needed to examine links between baseline CD8+ expansion and response. During tofacitinib treatment, many expanded lesional clones remained in scalp and blood, and this persistence may partly explain relapse after treatment is stopped. Scalp clonality and the number of expanded CD8+ clones among the top 100 scalp clones were significantly decreased by tofacitinib. Unlike mouse skin, where gammadelta T cells dominate, normal human skin contains resident alphabeta T cells that get sequenced too, which complicates analysis of the scalp TCR repertoire.

The chain is made from TRBV4-1 and TRBJ1-1, with TRBD1 matching 7 junction bases. The sample consisted of CD4+ T cells sorted from blood, taken at week 4, from a patient treated with tofacitinib. This receptor was obtained from a human donor with alopecia areata. CDR3 region: CASSQDRAGGTEAFF. The DNA is as follows: TGCGCCAGCAGCCAAGATCGGGCAGGGGGGACTGAAGCTTTCTTT.